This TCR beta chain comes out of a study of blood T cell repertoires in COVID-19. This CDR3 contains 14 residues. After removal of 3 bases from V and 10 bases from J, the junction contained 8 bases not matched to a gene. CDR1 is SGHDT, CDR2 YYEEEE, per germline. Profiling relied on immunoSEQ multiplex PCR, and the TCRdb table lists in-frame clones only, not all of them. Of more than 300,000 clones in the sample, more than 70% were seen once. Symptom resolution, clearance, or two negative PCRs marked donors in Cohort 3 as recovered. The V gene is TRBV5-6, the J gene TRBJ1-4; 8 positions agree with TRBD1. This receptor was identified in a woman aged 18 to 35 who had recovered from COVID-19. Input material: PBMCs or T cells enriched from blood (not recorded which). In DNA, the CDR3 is TGTGCCAGCAGCTCAGACAGGGGTACCGGAAAACTGTTTTTT. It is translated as CASSSDRGTGKLFF.